These 32 T cell receptor beta chains were all obtained from the same sample, sequenced in a study of Graves' ophthalmopathy and Graves' hyperthyroidism. TCR beta CDR3 amplification used RNA transcripts. Second-round multiplex PCR came after a first-round RT-PCR that employed HTBI primers. TCRdb recomputed calls from the multiplex PCR reads with MiXCR, one row per CDR3 protein. The table has 200,000 to 250,000 distinct CDR3 sequences, 25% to 35% seen once. Sequencing was performed on peripheral blood. Receptors originate from a man aged 45-65 years with Graves' ophthalmopathy.

This clonotype has more than one count but fewer than ten. It may be a read error: a sequence one base away is much more abundant. The V call is TRBV5-1, the J call TRBJ1-5; 7 nucleotides match TRBD1. In germline, CDR1 is SGHRS, CDR2 YFSETQ. CDR3 size: 14 residues. CDR3 in DNA: TGCGCCAACAGCTTGGGACAGTCTGAACAGCCCCAGCATTTT. The encoded protein is CANSLGQSEQPQHF. Full variable domain (missing parts from reference TRBV5-1 and TRBJ1-5): KAGVTQTPRYLIKTRGQQVTLSCSPISGHRSVSWYQQTPGQGLQFLFEYFSETQRNKGNFPGRFSGRQFSNSRSEMNVSTLELGDSALYLCANSLGQSEQPQHFGDGTRLSIL.

This clonotype was seen repeatedly, ten times or more. This rearrangement joins TRBV5-1 to TRBJ2-7; TRBD2 matches 11 bases. The trim removed 0 bases at V and 3 bases at J, leaving 5 bases unmatched. The germline CDR1 and CDR2 sequences are SGHRS and YFSETQ. This CDR3 region has 16 residues. The CDR3 sequence is CASSLEIAGGHYEQYF. The CDR3 nucleotides read TGCGCCAGCAGCTTGGAGATAGCGGGAGGGCACTACGAGCAGTACTTC.

This clonotype was picked up many times. V gene TRBV9 combines with J gene TRBJ2-2; TRBD2 aligns across 8 bases. The V and J ends lost 2 bases and 1 base, in that order; junction bases with no gene match: 1. The germline CDR1 and CDR2 sequences are SGDLS and YYNGEE. This CDR3 contains 15 residues. DNA of the CDR3: TGTGCCAGCAGCGTGGGACTAGGGAACACCGGGGAGCTGTTTTTT. It encodes CASSVGLGNTGELFF.

This clonotype came up once. The V call is TRBV7-6, the J call TRBJ1-2; D is unresolved. V was trimmed by 1 base and J by 2 bases, leaving 5 bases between them. CDR3 length equals 13 residues. Germline CDR1 and CDR2: SGHVS and FNYEAQ. In nucleotides, the CDR3 is TGTGCCAGCAGCTTAGACCAGAACTATGGCTACACCTTC. Its translation is CASSLDQNYGYTF.

The V and J genes are TRBV11-2 and TRBJ2-2; D is undetermined. The CDR3 runs 15 residues. Germline V CDR1 and CDR2: SGHAT, FQNNGV. The V end was cut by 3 bases, the J end by 3 bases, with 11 bases between. The CDR3 nucleotides read TGTGCCAGCAGCTTTTCTGGAAGGGACACCGGGGAGCTGTTTTTT. Translated, it gives CASSFSGRDTGELFF.

This clonotype showed up many times. This rearrangement joins TRBV12-3 or TRBV12-4 to TRBJ2-2; the D gene is possibly TRBD1 (6 bases). This CDR3 region has 18 residues. Trimming took off 0 bases at V and 0 bases at J, with 14 bases between the two ends. In DNA form, the CDR3 reads TGTGCCAGCAGTTTAGCGCTTGGACAGCTAGCGAACACCGGGGAGCTGTTTTTT. Protein product: CASSLALGQLANTGELFF.

The sample holds many counts of this clonotype. The chain couples TRBV10-2 to TRBJ2-7; 8 positions match TRBD1. The CDR3 runs to 14 residues. Per germline, CDR1 WSHSY and CDR2 SAAADI. The V and J ends lost 6 bases and 3 bases, in that order; junction bases with no gene match: 7. The chain's CDR3 is CASRVQGVGYEQYF. In DNA, the CDR3 is TGCGCCAGCAGGGTACAGGGGGTTGGCTACGAGCAGTACTTC.

The J gene is TRBJ1-1, the V gene TRBV6-1; D may be TRBD1 (5 bases). The CDR3 spans 16 residues. V gave up 5 bases and J gave up 8 bases, with 24 bases separating them. Germline loops: CDR1 MNHNS, CDR2 SASEGT. The CDR3 coding sequence is TGTGCCAGCAGTCCCCGGGGGGGATCGTATGCGAGCGAAGCTTTCTTT. As protein: CASSPRGGSYASEAFF.

This clonotype came up many times. The chain employs TRBV29-1 and TRBJ1-1; TRBD1 matches 11 bases. This CDR3 contains 13 residues. CDR1 SQVTM and CDR2 ANQGSEA come from the germline V gene. CDR3 sequence: CRAGQGAYTEAFF. CDR3 coding DNA: TGCAGGGCCGGACAGGGGGCATACACTGAAGCTTTCTTT.

This clonotype was counted many times. The rearrangement uses TRBV27 and TRBJ2-5; weak D call: TRBD2 (5 bases). Germline-derived CDR1 and CDR2 are MNHEY and SMNVEV (reference sequence). V was shortened by 5 bases and J by 9 bases, with 16 bases between the two germline ends. The CDR3 has 13 amino acids. The CDR3 bases are TGTGCCAGCAGTCCAACCGGCCTCGGGGCCCAGTACTTC. This translates into CASSPTGLGAQYF.

This clonotype was observed a few times. The rearrangement joins TRBV15 to TRBJ2-7, with D possibly TRBD2 on 6 matching bases. V shed 0 bases and J shed 5 bases, with 14 bases lying between them. Germline assignment: CDR1 LNHNV and CDR2 YYDKDF (reference sequence). The CDR3 runs 15 residues. The CDR3 nucleotides are TGTGCCACCAGCAGAGATCCCGGGAGCGCAAACGAGCAGTACTTC. Protein product: CATSRDPGSANEQYF. The variable domain in full, with the rest retrieved from reference TRBV15 and TRBJ2-7, is DAMVIQNPRYQVTQFGKPVTLSCSQTLNHNVMYWYQQKSSQAPKLLFHYYDKDFNNEADTPDNFQSRRPNTSFCFLDIRSPGLGDTAMYLCATSRDPGSANEQYFGPGTRLTVT.

The chain is built from TRBV6-1 and TRBJ2-7, with 10 bases aligning to TRBD1. CDR1 and CDR2 (germline): MNHNS, SASEGT. V shed 6 bases and J 4 bases; nucleotides not matched to a gene: 9. The CDR3 has 15 amino acids. The CDR3 coding sequence is TGTGCCAGCAGGAGGGCCGGGACAGGGGCATACGAGCAGTACTTC. Its translation is CASRRAGTGAYEQYF.

This clonotype was recorded many times. CDR3 loop: CASSEQAGETQYF. In nucleotides, the CDR3 is TGTGCCAGCAGTGAACAAGCGGGAGAGACCCAGTACTTC. The V gene is TRBV6-4, the J gene TRBJ2-5, with D maybe TRBD2 (6 bases). The CDR3 extends over 13 amino acids. Per germline, CDR1 MRHNA and CDR2 SNTAGT. The V end was cut by 3 bases, the J end by 4 bases, with 9 bases between.

This clonotype was detected many times. The chain combines TRBV27 with TRBJ1-6; possibly TRBD1 for D (5 bases). Germline CDR1 MNHEY, CDR2 SMNVEV (reference sequence). V lost 0 bases, J lost 6 bases, and 9 bases lay in between. The length of the CDR3 is 15 residues. This chain's CDR3 is CASSLSRRGNSPLHF. The CDR3 DNA sequence: TGTGCCAGCAGTTTATCGAGAAGGGGTAATTCACCCCTCCACTTT.

V is TRBV6-2 or TRBV6-3 and J is TRBJ1-1; 9 bases are shared with TRBD1. With V trimmed by 1 base and J by 1 base, 1 base remained unmatched. The CDR3 is made up of 15 amino acids. The germline V gene encodes CDR1 MNHEY and CDR2 SVGEGT. Here the CDR3 DNA reads TGTGCCAGCAGTTACTGGGGACAGGGGAACACTGAAGCTTTCTTT. This translates into CASSYWGQGNTEAFF.

This sequence joins TRBV6-2 or TRBV6-3 and TRBJ1-6; D is undetermined. V lost 5 bases and J lost 6, with 11 bases in between. There are 14 residues in the CDR3. Germline V gene lookup returns CDR1 MNHEY and CDR2 SVGEGT. CDR3 DNA sequence: TGTGCCAGCAGTCTACGGGGTGGTAATTCACCCCTCCACTTT. Its translation: CASSLRGGNSPLHF.

This clonotype was detected many times. The chain couples TRBV11-1 to TRBJ2-5; D remains unclear. The CDR3 consists of 17 residues. Germline values: CDR1 SGHAT, CDR2 FQDESV (reference sequence). Trimming removed 0 bases at V and 5 bases at J, with 19 bases between. In DNA, the CDR3 is TGTGCCAGCAGCTTAGCCCCCCCCGGTTCAGGCATGGAGACCCAGTACTTC. Amino acids: CASSLAPPGSGMETQYF.

The genes are TRBV28 and TRBJ1-2, with D unresolved. CDR3 length equals 14 residues. Germline lookup yields CDR1 MDHEN and CDR2 SYDVKM. V dropped 5 bases and J dropped 3 bases, with 13 bases sitting between them. CDR3 residues: CASSQLDGYYGYTF. The CDR3 DNA follows: TGTGCCAGCAGTCAACTAGACGGGTACTATGGCTACACCTTC.

This clonotype appeared many times. The V and J genes are TRBV6-2 or TRBV6-3 and TRBJ2-2; 8 nucleotides agree with TRBD1. Germline values: CDR1 MNHEY, CDR2 SVGEGT. The CDR3 extends over 12 amino acids. With V trimmed by 4 bases and J by 15 bases, 7 bases remained unmatched. The CDR3 loop reads CASSFDRGRMFF. The CDR3 nucleotides read TGTGCCAGCAGTTTCGACAGGGGTAGAATGTTTTTT.

At least ten counts were recorded for this clonotype. This chain uses TRBV7-2 with TRBJ2-7; D perhaps matches TRBD2 (6 bases). Trimming pared 6 bases from V and 6 bases from J, leaving 15 bases between. The CDR3 length is 13 residues. Germline CDR1 reads SGHTA; CDR2 reads FQGNSA. The CDR3 spells CASSGASDVEQYF. In nucleotides, the CDR3 is TGTGCCAGCAGTGGGGCTAGCGATGTCGAGCAGTACTTC.

This clonotype was found many times. The genes are TRBV15 and TRBJ1-6, with TRBD1 as a possible D gene (5 bases). Looked up from germline, CDR1 is LNHNV and CDR2 is YYDKDF (reference sequence). This CDR3 has 14 amino acids. Between the trimmed V and J ends, which lost 6 bases and 5 bases, there was a span of 11 bases. The chain's CDR3 is CATSHSRDNSPLHF. As DNA, the CDR3 is TGTGCCACCAGTCACTCCAGGGATAATTCACCCCTCCACTTT.

V gene TRBV6-2 or TRBV6-3 combines with J gene TRBJ1-6, with TRBD1 matching 7 bases. CDR1 and CDR2 from the germline V gene are MNHEY and SVGEGT. This CDR3 spans 14 amino acids. Trimming took 6 bases from V and 8 from J; bases not matched to a gene: 7. As DNA, the CDR3 is TGTGCCAGCAGCCTGACAGGGATGGATTCACCCCTCCACTTT. Amino acid sequence: CASSLTGMDSPLHF.

This clonotype appeared many times. J is TRBJ1-5 and V is TRBV28; 7 positions match TRBD1. The CDR3 consists of 18 residues. CDR1 MDHEN and CDR2 SYDVKM come from the germline V gene. V lost 2 bases and J lost 7; bases outside the gene matches: 17. CDR3 nucleotides: TGTGCCAGCAGTTTACGCGGAAGCGGACACAGGGGACCCCAGCCCCAGCATTTT. Its translation is CASSLRGSGHRGPQPQHF.

This clonotype was seen ten or more times. V gene TRBV28 combines with J gene TRBJ2-2; 11 nucleotides match TRBD2. Germline-derived CDR1 and CDR2 are MDHEN and SYDVKM. The CDR3 runs to 16 residues. V shed 5 bases and J 0 bases; nucleotides not matched to a gene: 2. CDR3 residues: CASSLLAGANTGELFF. In nucleotides, the CDR3 is TGTGCCAGCAGTCTACTAGCGGGAGCGAACACCGGGGAGCTGTTTTTT.

This clonotype was counted at least ten times. J is TRBJ1-2 and V is TRBV15; D uncertain. Trimming removed 3 bases at V and 8 bases at J, with 13 bases between. CDR3 size: 13 residues. Germline V CDR1 and CDR2: LNHNV, YYDKDF (reference sequence). CDR3 DNA sequence: TGTGCCACCAGCAGGCCGGCAGGATCCGGCTACACCTTC. It specifies CATSRPAGSGYTF. Variable domain in full (rest from reference TRBV15 and TRBJ1-2): DAMVIQNPRYQVTQFGKPVTLSCSQTLNHNVMYWYQQKSSQAPKLLFHYYDKDFNNEADTPDNFQSRRPNTSFCFLDIRSPGLGDTAMYLCATSRPAGSGYTFGSGTRLTVV.

J is TRBJ2-2 and V is TRBV12-3 or TRBV12-4; 7 bases line up with TRBD1. V was pared by 8 bases and J by 4 bases, with 13 bases of the junction left unmatched. This CDR3 is built from 16 residues. The CDR3 nucleotides read TGTGCCAGCTTTCCATCGGGCAGGGGGAGCACCGGGGAGCTGTTTTTT. Translated: CASFPSGRGSTGELFF.

This clonotype was found many times. This chain connects TRBV9 to TRBJ2-7; 8 nucleotides agree with TRBD1. This CDR3 is built from 16 residues. Germline assignment: CDR1 SGDLS and CDR2 YYNGEE. The V and J ends lost 0 bases and 2 bases, in that order; junction bases with no gene match: 7. The CDR3 DNA sequence: TGTGCCAGCAGCGTAGGGACAGGGAAGGGGCCCTACGAGCAGTACTTC. Protein product: CASSVGTGKGPYEQYF.

This clonotype has a count of ten or more. This chain connects TRBV6-1 to TRBJ2-2; 8 positions agree with TRBD1. This CDR3 is built from 17 residues. V trimming: 0 bases; J trimming: 3 bases; junction bases outside the gene matches: 6. CDR1 and CDR2 (germline): MNHNS, SASEGT. CDR3 amino acids: CASSEAQGARDTGELFF. DNA of the CDR3: TGTGCCAGCAGTGAAGCGCAGGGGGCGCGTGACACCGGGGAGCTGTTTTTT.

This clonotype is a singleton in its sample. This chain connects TRBV6-5 to TRBJ1-5; D remains ambiguous. V shed 0 bases and J shed 3 bases, with 6 bases lying between them. Per germline, CDR1 MNHEY and CDR2 SVGAGI. The CDR3 spans 14 residues. CDR3 loop: CASSYSRFNQPQHF. The CDR3 DNA reads as TGTGCCAGCAGTTACTCGAGATTCAATCAGCCCCAGCATTTT.

This clonotype was counted many times. The chain carries TRBV27 and TRBJ2-7; tentative D call: TRBD1 (5 bases). Germline lookup yields CDR1 MNHEY and CDR2 SMNVEV (reference sequence). Trimming shortened V by 3 bases and J by 0 bases, and 9 bases separated the two germline ends. This CDR3 spans 14 amino acids. The CDR3 DNA sequence: TGTGCCAGCAGTTTGGAGACAGACTCCTACGAGCAGTACTTC. Protein: CASSLETDSYEQYF.

The table lists this clonotype with a few counts. The gene calls are TRBV27 and TRBJ1-2; D is undetermined. V gave up 6 bases and J gave up 7 bases, with 18 bases separating them. From germline, CDR1 is MNHEY and CDR2 SMNVEV (reference sequence). This CDR3 contains 14 residues. CDR3 residues: CASSLTFDLSGYTF. CDR3 in DNA: TGTGCCAGCAGCCTTACATTTGACTTGAGTGGCTACACCTTC.

The V call is TRBV15, the J call TRBJ2-2, with D perhaps TRBD2 (6 bases). V lost 9 bases and J lost 3, with 14 bases in between. Germline values: CDR1 LNHNV, CDR2 YYDKDF (reference sequence). The CDR3 is 14 residues long. This chain's CDR3 is CATSHSGDTGELFF. The CDR3 coding sequence is TGTGCCACTTCCCATTCGGGGGACACCGGGGAGCTGTTTTTT.